This T cell receptor (beta chain) was observed in a study of T cells in Graves' hyperthyroidism and ophthalmopathy. General study results and limits: A model of 13 V-J pairs discriminated ophthalmopathy from stable hyperthyroidism.

Criteria for exclusion of patients were uncontrolled infection, other autoimmune disease, pregnancy or lactation. Using RNA transcripts as the source, TCR beta CDR3 regions were amplified. In the first-round RT-PCR of the TCR CDR3, the HTBI primer set was used. In TCRdb, the multiplex PCR reads were re-called with MiXCR into one record per CDR3 protein. Among about 640,000 distinct CDR3 sequences, about a fifth were seen once, and the ten largest hold about 35%. V lost 3 bases to trimming and J lost 2 bases, with 13 bases between them. In germline, CDR1 is KGHSH, CDR2 LQKENI. The CDR3 runs 15 residues. There are many counts of this clonotype. The antigen remains unidentified.

The chain links TRBV18 to TRBJ1-2, with a weak D call TRBD1 (6 bases). Sequences were obtained from blood. This TCR came from a man aged 30 to 39 with Graves' ophthalmopathy. CDR3 coding DNA: TGTGCCAGCTCACCCGGACAGACTCTCAACTATGGCTACACCTTC. Its translation: CASSPGQTLNYGYTF.